This T cell receptor beta chain was obtained from a study of technical replicates of blood from a few donors. Only one count was recorded for this clone. The repertoire was sequenced with immunoSEQ multiplex PCR; TCRdb's copy has only in-frame clones and lacks some. Counted here are fewer than 100,000 clones, about 95% occurring once; the ten biggest clones make up roughly 0.31%. This CDR3 has 15 amino acids. The germline gives CDR1 LNHDA, CDR2 SQIVND (reference sequence). V was pared by 2 bases and J by 6 bases, with 14 bases between. The V and J genes are TRBV19 and TRBJ2-1; D is perhaps TRBD2 (5 bases). The sample taken for sequencing was T cells isolated from PBMCs. The source is a human donor in good health. The chain's CDR3 is CASSIISNEGNEQFF. In DNA, the CDR3 is TGTGCCAGTAGTATAATTAGCAATGAGGGCAATGAGCAGTTCTTC.